The TCR beta chain under discussion was sequenced for a study of T cell responses to AZD1222 COVID-19 vaccine. Study context: Second-dose intervals near 4 or 12 weeks were combined.

General study results and limits: The peak T cell response came first, and repertoires were sampled only after it. Clonal diversity was possibly underestimated, and the donors were mostly white British, with more females. Reports indicate that nearly half of spike-specific TCRs are directed at unmutated variant regions.

Profiled with immunoSEQ multiplex PCR; TCRdb holds only in-frame clones, not every one. The repertoire includes roughly 80,000 clones, 70% to 85% of them detected once, and around 2.8% sits in the top ten. With respect to this clone: Its antigen is still unknown.

This CDR3 region has 13 residues. The V gene lost 7 bases and the J gene lost 1 base, with 12 bases spanning the gap. Germline V gene sequence: CDR1 SGHNT, CDR2 YYREEE (reference sequence). Sequences were derived from peripheral blood, sampled on day 0 of AZD1222 vaccination. The rearrangement joins TRBV5-4 to TRBJ2-7; TRBD1 or TRBD2 may be the D gene (5 bases each). This clonotype was obtained from an adult in good health. The CDR3 here is CASGAGPSYEQYF. The CDR3 nucleotides are TGTGCCAGCGGGGCGGGCCCTTCCTACGAGCAGTACTTC.